One and the same sample provided the 31 T cell receptor beta chains below, sequenced in a study of T cell responses to AZD1222 COVID-19 vaccine. This table comes from immunoSEQ multiplex PCR, and its TCRdb copy is limited to in-frame clones, with some not included. The sample shows roughly 93,000 clones, roughly 89% of them seen only once. The source was peripheral blood, collected on day 0 of MenACWY control vaccination. All receptors come from an adult in good health.

The chain combines TRBV4-3 with TRBJ1-3, with D hard to call. Germline CDR1 is LGHNA and CDR2 is YSLEER. This CDR3 region has 15 residues. Trimming took off 0 bases at V and 0 bases at J, with 6 bases between the two ends. The CDR3 protein is CASSQDSSSGNTIYF. The CDR3 DNA reads TGCGCCAGCAGCCAAGATAGTAGCTCTGGAAACACCATATATTTT.

The chain links TRBV11-3 to TRBJ2-3, with D unclear. Deletions cut 2 bases from V and 2 bases from J, with 8 bases between. This CDR3 region has 14 residues. Per the germline V gene, CDR1 is SGHNT and CDR2 is YENEEA. The CDR3 region is CASSLRTDTDTQYF. The CDR3 nucleotides are TGTGCCAGCAGCTTAAGGACCGACACAGATACGCAGTATTTT.

Only one count was recorded for this clone. The CDR3 reads CASSLEGDTEAFF. CDR3 nucleotide sequence: TGTGCCAGCAGTTTGGAGGGGGACACTGAAGCTTTCTTT. V and J are TRBV12-3 or TRBV12-4 and TRBJ1-1; D might be TRBD1 (6 bases). V was trimmed by 3 bases and J by 3 bases, leaving 8 bases between them. There are 13 residues in the CDR3.

The chain has TRBV30 and TRBJ2-7; D might be TRBD1 or TRBD2, each matching 5 bases. Trimming took 5 bases from V and 6 from J, leaving 23 bases between them. This CDR3 comprises 15 residues. Germline values: CDR1 GTSNPN, CDR2 SVGIG (reference sequence). The CDR3 here is CAWQAGTVSSGEQYF. For the CDR3, the DNA is TGTGCCTGGCAAGCCGGGACGGTGAGTTCAGGCGAGCAGTACTTC.

V usage is TRBV10-2 and J usage is TRBJ1-2; 11 bases are shared with TRBD1. This CDR3 has 15 residues. Germline CDR1 WSHSY, CDR2 SAAADI. V was clipped by 4 bases and J by 4 bases; unmatched bases: 5. CDR3 residues: CASSGGQGEGYGYTF. The CDR3 nucleotides are TGCGCCAGCAGTGGGGGACAGGGGGAAGGCTATGGCTACACCTTC.

This chain links TRBV6-5 with TRBJ1-5, with TRBD1 as a possible D gene (6 bases). Trimming stripped 0 bases from V and 9 bases from J, with 12 bases between. Looked up from germline, CDR1 is MNHEY and CDR2 is SVGAGI. The CDR3 has 14 amino acids. CDR3: CASSYSRGQRPQHF. The CDR3 DNA follows: TGTGCCAGCAGTTACTCGCGGGGGCAGCGGCCCCAGCATTTT.

This clone came up a few times. V and J are TRBV7-9 and TRBJ2-5; D is possibly TRBD1 or TRBD2 (5 bases each). The V and J ends lost 3 bases and 9 bases respectively, with 14 bases between them. Germline V CDR1 and CDR2: SEHNR, FQNEAQ (reference sequence). This CDR3 contains 13 residues. CDR3: CASSLGDFRAQYF. In DNA, the CDR3 is TGTGCCAGCAGCTTGGGGGATTTCAGGGCCCAGTACTTC.

This chain connects TRBV7-2 to TRBJ1-1; tentative D call: TRBD1 (6 bases). The V end lost 5 bases, the J end lost 2 bases, and 18 bases lay between the germline ends. Germline assignment: CDR1 SGHTA and CDR2 FQGNSA. There are 16 residues in the CDR3. The CDR3 sequence is CASSPGGGRVNTEAFF. The CDR3 bases are TGTGCCAGCAGCCCTGGGGGGGGCCGTGTTAACACTGAAGCTTTCTTT. Full variable domain (rest looked up from reference TRBV7-2 and TRBJ1-1): GAGVSQSPSNKVTEKGKDVELRCDPISGHTALYWYRQSLGQGLEFLIYFQGNSAPDKSGLPSDRFSAERTGGSVSTLTIQRTQQEDSAVYLCASSPGGGRVNTEAFFGQGTRLTVV.

The chain has TRBV15 and TRBJ2-1; the D is unclear. This CDR3 region has 15 residues. Per the germline V gene, CDR1 is LNHNV and CDR2 is YYDKDF (reference sequence). V was cut by 0 bases and J by 2 bases, with 8 bases left in between. CDR3 coding DNA: TGTGCCACCAGCAGAGATCGGGCAGCCTACAATGAGCAGTTCTTC. Its translation is CATSRDRAAYNEQFF.

The chain combines TRBV7-9 with TRBJ1-1, with no clear D. The CDR3 covers 14 residues. Germline V gene sequence: CDR1 SEHNR, CDR2 FQNEAQ (reference sequence). Trimming removed 4 bases from V and 4 bases from J, with 13 bases in between. Written as DNA, the CDR3 is TGTGCCAGCAGCTGGGATACGGGAGGCACTGAAGCTTTCTTT. As protein: CASSWDTGGTEAFF.

The chain uses TRBV19 and TRBJ2-2; D unresolved. This CDR3 is built from 17 residues. V was shortened by 0 bases and J by 0 bases, with 11 bases between the two germline ends. Per germline, CDR1 LNHDA and CDR2 SQIVND (reference sequence). This CDR3 reads CASSIDRSGANTGELFF. CDR3 in DNA: TGTGCCAGTAGTATAGATCGGAGTGGAGCGAACACCGGGGAGCTGTTTTTT.

In its sample, this clone was seen once. This chain joins TRBV30 and TRBJ2-1; possibly TRBD2 for D (5 bases). The V end lost 4 bases, the J end lost 7 bases, and 11 bases lay between the germline ends. CDR1 and CDR2 (germline): GTSNPN, SVGIG (reference sequence). The CDR3 runs 12 residues. CDR3 coding DNA: TGTGCCTGGAAGAGGGATTCGAATGAGCAGTTCTTC. It yields the protein CAWKRDSNEQFF.

This clone was seen only once. CDR3 nucleotides: TGTGCCAGCAGCTTAGAATTGACTTCAGATACGCAGTATTTT. This translates into CASSLELTSDTQYF. The V gene is TRBV7-8, the J gene TRBJ2-3, with unresolved D. This CDR3 is 14 amino acids long. Per germline, CDR1 SGHVS and CDR2 FQNEAQ. V lost 1 base and J 4 bases, leaving 9 bases between the germline ends.

CDR3 loop: CASNRQGNSEKLFF. The CDR3 DNA reads as TGTGCCAGTAACCGACAGGGCAACAGTGAAAAACTGTTTTTT. The chain couples TRBV19 to TRBJ1-4, with 7 bases that match TRBD1. V was pared by 7 bases and J by 7 bases, with 9 bases of the junction left unmatched. From germline, CDR1 is LNHDA and CDR2 SQIVND (reference sequence). CDR3 length: 14 residues.

The chain links TRBV2 to TRBJ2-5, with D perhaps matching TRBD1 (5 bases). This CDR3 is 12 amino acids long. Trimming shortened V by 6 bases and J by 3 bases, and 8 bases separated the two germline ends. Looked up from germline, CDR1 is SNHLY and CDR2 is FYNNEI. The CDR3 loop reads CASRQGKETQYF. CDR3 coding DNA: TGTGCCAGCAGGCAGGGAAAAGAGACCCAGTACTTC.

This chain links TRBV10-1 with TRBJ1-5, with D tentatively TRBD1 (6 bases). The germline V and J ends were trimmed by 2 bases and 0 bases, with 11 bases remaining between them. The CDR3 has 16 residues. Germline-derived CDR1 and CDR2 are WNHNN and SYGVQD (reference sequence). The CDR3 nucleotides read TGCGCCAGCAGTGAGGTGGGGGGGCATAGCAATCAGCCCCAGCATTTT. Amino acids: CASSEVGGHSNQPQHF.

This chain uses TRBV18 with TRBJ1-1; no clear D gene. The CDR3 spans 14 residues. Germline values: CDR1 KGHSH, CDR2 LQKENI. The V gene lost 6 bases and the J gene lost 1 base, with 12 bases spanning the gap. CDR3 in DNA: TGTGCCAGCTCCCAAAACCCCACGAACACTGAAGCTTTCTTT. Protein: CASSQNPTNTEAFF.

CDR3 sequence reads: CASFVGNYNSPLHF. Here the CDR3 DNA reads TGTGCCAGCTTTGTGGGAAATTATAATTCACCCCTCCACTTT. V gene TRBV5-8 combines with J gene TRBJ1-6; D gene ambiguous. The V gene lost 7 bases and the J gene lost 4 bases, with 12 bases spanning the gap. Germline V gene data show CDR1 as SGHTS and CDR2 as YDEGEE. There are 14 residues in the CDR3.

DNA of the CDR3: TGTGCCTGGAACTCAGGGTTAGGCTATGGCTACACCTTC. This codes for CAWNSGLGYGYTF. The chain carries TRBV30 and TRBJ1-2; weak D call: TRBD1 (5 bases). Germline CDR1 GTSNPN, CDR2 SVGIG (reference sequence). V gave up 4 bases and J gave up 4 bases, with 13 bases separating them. The CDR3 totals 13 residues. The variable domain in full, completed from reference TRBV30 and TRBJ1-2, reads SQTIHQWPATLVQPVGSPLSLECTVEGTSNPNLYWYRQAAGRGLQLLFYSVGIGQISSEVPQNLSASRPQDRQFILSSKKLLLSDSGFYLCAWNSGLGYGYTFGSGTRLTVV.

The chain joins TRBV6-2 or TRBV6-3 to TRBJ2-1; the match to TRBD2 covers 9 bases. This CDR3 is 15 amino acids long. J lost 7 bases, V lost 4 bases, and 8 bases had no gene match. Germline CDR1 MNHEY, CDR2 SVGEGT. The CDR3 DNA follows: TGTGCCAGCAGTTCACCAGCGGGGGGCTTAAATGAGCAGTTCTTC. Translation gives CASSSPAGGLNEQFF.

The gene calls are TRBV6-5 and TRBJ2-2; D uncertain. The germline V gene has CDR1 MNHEY and CDR2 SVGAGI. V lost 4 bases and J 6 bases, leaving 6 bases between the germline ends. This CDR3 region has 12 residues. The CDR3 DNA reads TGTGCCAGCAGTTTTAGCCCCGGGGAGCTGTTTTTT. It codes for CASSFSPGELFF.

This clone was seen only a few times. This chain links TRBV15 with TRBJ1-4; perhaps TRBD1 as D (5 bases). Germline CDR1 and CDR2: LNHNV and YYDKDF (reference sequence). The CDR3 covers 16 residues. Trimming removed 5 bases from V and 5 bases from J, with 18 bases in between. For the CDR3, the DNA is TGTGCCACCAGCCCCCGCAGGGCGTCTTTAAATGAAAAACTGTTTTTT. This translates into CATSPRRASLNEKLFF. The full variable domain, completed using reference TRBV15 and TRBJ1-4, is DAMVIQNPRYQVTQFGKPVTLSCSQTLNHNVMYWYQQKSSQAPKLLFHYYDKDFNNEADTPDNFQSRRPNTSFCFLDIRSPGLGDTAMYLCATSPRRASLNEKLFFGSGTQLSVL.

The J gene is TRBJ2-7, the V gene TRBV25-1; D uncertain. Trimming took 2 bases from V and 9 from J, leaving 14 bases between them. This CDR3 comprises 13 residues. The germline gives CDR1 MGHDK, CDR2 SYGVNS. CDR3 sequence reads: CASSELLRSGQYF. In DNA, the CDR3 is TGTGCCAGCAGTGAACTTCTTCGCTCCGGGCAGTACTTC.

This clone was seen only once. The J gene is TRBJ1-2, the V gene TRBV5-6, with a tentative D call TRBD1 (5 bases). Trimming removed 0 bases from V and 4 bases from J, with 10 bases in between. The CDR3 length is 14 residues. The germline gives CDR1 SGHDT, CDR2 YYEEEE. The CDR3: CASSLGGAGYGYTF. The CDR3 DNA sequence: TGTGCCAGCAGCTTGGGAGGGGCAGGCTATGGCTACACCTTC.

DNA of the CDR3: TGTGCCAGCAGCGTACGTGCAACCCTCACTGAAGCTTTCTTT. It is translated as CASSVRATLTEAFF. This chain uses TRBV9 with TRBJ1-1; D gene uncertain. The CDR3 loop spans 14 amino acids. The germline V gene has CDR1 SGDLS and CDR2 YYNGEE. V dropped 1 base and J dropped 4 bases, with 11 bases sitting between them.

This sequence joins TRBV9 and TRBJ2-3, with 9 bases fitting TRBD2. Germline assignment: CDR1 SGDLS and CDR2 YYNGEE. The CDR3 is made up of 18 amino acids. V lost 4 bases and J lost 2; bases outside the gene matches: 14. CDR3 DNA: TGTGCCAGCAGCCCCCCCCGGGGATTAGCGGGGGCCACAGATACGCAGTATTTT. Protein product: CASSPPRGLAGATDTQYF.

The chain recombines TRBV11-2 with TRBJ2-7, with 7 bases that match TRBD1. Germline loops: CDR1 SGHAT, CDR2 FQNNGV. V dropped 4 bases and J dropped 2; count of bases not matched to a gene: 8. CDR3 length: 15 residues. The CDR3 sequence: CASSWSRDSTYEQYF. CDR3 sequence (DNA): TGTGCCAGCAGCTGGAGCCGGGACAGTACCTACGAGCAGTACTTC.

The rearrangement joins TRBV19 to TRBJ1-5; D not resolved. Trimming cost V 6 bases and J 4 bases, with 13 bases left between them. Germline values: CDR1 LNHDA, CDR2 SQIVND (reference sequence). This CDR3 spans 14 amino acids. CDR3 sequence (DNA): TGTGCCAGTAGCATTCTTGGGGTGAATCAGCCCCAGCATTTT. It codes for CASSILGVNQPQHF.

V usage is TRBV24-1 and J usage is TRBJ1-5, with D tentatively TRBD1 (6 bases). Trimming took 4 bases from V and 0 from J, leaving 15 bases between them. There are 17 residues in the CDR3. Germline lookup yields CDR1 KGHDR and CDR2 SFDVKD. The CDR3 DNA reads as TGTGCCACCAGTGACTTACAGGGTATGAGTAGCAATCAGCCCCAGCATTTT. Translation: CATSDLQGMSSNQPQHF.

The chain recombines TRBV7-9 with TRBJ2-5; 10 nucleotides align to TRBD1. CDR3 length: 13 amino acids. Germline V gene data show CDR1 as SEHNR and CDR2 as FQNEAQ (reference sequence). J lost 5 bases, V lost 4 bases, and 1 base had no gene match. The CDR3 DNA reads as TGTGCCAGCAGCTCGGACAGGGGGGAGACCCAGTACTTC. Its protein is CASSSDRGETQYF.

The V gene is TRBV13, the J gene TRBJ2-3; D remains ambiguous. Trimming removed 5 bases at V and 6 bases at J, with 18 bases between. The V gene's germline CDR1 is PRHDT and CDR2 FYEKMQ (reference sequence). The CDR3 length is 15 residues. The CDR3 is CASSLRRNEWDTQYF. The CDR3 DNA reads as TGTGCCAGCAGCCTGAGGAGAAATGAATGGGATACGCAGTATTTT. Full variable domain (missing parts from reference TRBV13 and TRBJ2-3): AAGVIQSPRHLIKEKRETATLKCYPIPRHDTVYWYQQGPGQDPQFLISFYEKMQSDKGSIPDRFSAQQFSDYHSELNMSSLELGDSALYFCASSLRRNEWDTQYFGPGTRLTVL.